A single sample is the source of the 29 T cell receptor beta chains below, sequenced in a study of cytomegalovirus exposure and HLA in healthy donors. PCR used 60 Vbeta primers and 13 Jbeta primers. Clones were read by immunoSEQ multiplex PCR, and TCRdb kept only the in-frame ones, dropping some. This listing includes about 200,000 clones. Sequenced input: PBMCs. The receptor source for this set is a girl aged 2 to 10 in good health and CMV-seropositive.

The chain has TRBV19 and TRBJ1-2; no clear D. Germline V gene sequence: CDR1 LNHDA, CDR2 SQIVND (reference sequence). Between the trimmed V and J ends, which lost 2 bases and 0 bases, there was a span of 10 bases. The CDR3 is 15 residues long. The CDR3 region has the DNA TGTGCCAGTAGTATAACGATCACAGCTAACTATGGCTACACCTTC. Amino acid sequence: CASSITITANYGYTF.

The chain recombines TRBV28 with TRBJ2-7; possibly TRBD1 for D (5 bases). The CDR3 has 13 residues. From germline, CDR1 is MDHEN and CDR2 SYDVKM. Trimming took off 4 bases at V and 3 bases at J, with 10 bases between the two ends. The CDR3 DNA follows: TGTGCCAGCAGTTCAGGGATTATCTACGAGCAGTACTTC. Translating gives CASSSGIIYEQYF.

The chain combines TRBV5-4 with TRBJ2-2; D gene uncertain. The CDR3 extends over 14 amino acids. CDR1 and CDR2 from the germline V gene are SGHNT and YYREEE (reference sequence). Trimming cost V 2 bases and J 1 base, with 6 bases left between them. The CDR3, as DNA: TGTGCCAGCAGCTTTCGTTGGAACACCGGGGAGCTGTTTTTT. Its translation: CASSFRWNTGELFF.

The chain combines TRBV5-1 with TRBJ2-1; D is undetermined. The length of the CDR3 is 13 residues. V was clipped by 2 bases and J by 8 bases, with 11 bases between them. CDR1 and CDR2 from the germline V gene are SGHRS and YFSETQ. The CDR3 loop reads CASSLEVPHEQFF. The CDR3 DNA reads as TGCGCCAGCAGCTTAGAGGTCCCCCATGAGCAGTTCTTC.

The chain recombines TRBV5-6 with TRBJ2-5, with 9 nucleotides matching TRBD2. Germline V lookup: CDR1 SGHDT, CDR2 YYEEEE. Germline trimming cut 1 base from V and 4 bases from J; bases unmatched to any gene: 5. This CDR3 is built from 15 residues. CDR3 coding DNA: TGTGCCAGCAGCTTGTACGGCGGGAGGGCAGAGACCCAGTACTTC. This encodes CASSLYGGRAETQYF.

DNA of the CDR3: TGTGCCAGCACCTTAGGGGCTGAAGCTTTCTTT. Protein sequence: CASTLGAEAFF. This chain connects TRBV28 to TRBJ1-1; D may be TRBD1 (5 bases). V was pared by 7 bases and J by 6 bases, with 9 bases between. CDR1 is MDHEN, CDR2 SYDVKM, per germline. The CDR3 has 11 amino acids.

The chain combines TRBV28 with TRBJ1-2; D is uncertain. This CDR3 spans 12 amino acids. V was shortened by 6 bases and J by 8 bases, with 13 bases between the two germline ends. Looked up from germline, CDR1 is MDHEN and CDR2 is SYDVKM. The CDR3 DNA reads TGTGCCAGCAGAACAGCAGGTTACGGCTACACCTTC. This encodes CASRTAGYGYTF.

V gene TRBV30 combines with J gene TRBJ2-7; 9 bases agree with TRBD1. The CDR3 extends over 15 amino acids. V was clipped by 5 bases and J by 2 bases; unmatched bases: 10. Germline CDR1 GTSNPN, CDR2 SVGIG (reference sequence). The CDR3 DNA sequence: TGTGCCTGGGTCGGTTCTGGGACAGGGCCCTACGAGCAGTACTTC. As protein: CAWVGSGTGPYEQYF. Full variable domain (outside the CDR3, taken from reference TRBV30 and TRBJ2-7): SQTIHQWPATLVQPVGSPLSLECTVEGTSNPNLYWYRQAAGRGLQLLFYSVGIGQISSEVPQNLSASRPQDRQFILSSKKLLLSDSGFYLCAWVGSGTGPYEQYFGPGTRLTVT.

The rearrangement uses TRBV5-4 and TRBJ2-1, with D perhaps matching TRBD2 (6 bases). The CDR3 sequence is 15 residues long. Trimming left V 2 bases short and J 4 bases short, with 13 bases between. Germline V lookup: CDR1 SGHNT, CDR2 YYREEE (reference sequence). The CDR3 loop reads CASSFSTSRYNEQFF. In DNA form, the CDR3 reads TGTGCCAGCAGCTTTTCAACTAGCAGATACAATGAGCAGTTCTTC.

This chain connects TRBV27 to TRBJ1-6, with D perhaps matching TRBD1 (5 bases). Per the germline V gene, CDR1 is MNHEY and CDR2 is SMNVEV (reference sequence). This CDR3 has 13 residues. Trimming shortened V by 2 bases and J by 14 bases, and 13 bases separated the two germline ends. The CDR3 DNA reads TGTGCCAGCAGTTTAGGCGGGGGAGGGGCCCTCCACTTT. Encoded protein: CASSLGGGGALHF.

The chain joins TRBV7-8 to TRBJ2-7; D unresolved. Trimming pared 3 bases from V and 2 bases from J, leaving 14 bases between. Looked up from germline, CDR1 is SGHVS and CDR2 is FQNEAQ. The CDR3 length is 15 residues. The CDR3 region is CASSFRTVSTYEQYF. The CDR3, as DNA: TGTGCCAGCAGCTTTCGAACAGTTTCCACCTACGAGCAGTACTTC.

The chain is built from TRBV28 and TRBJ2-7, with D uncertain. The V gene lost 6 bases and the J gene lost 4 bases, with 10 bases spanning the gap. In germline, CDR1 is MDHEN, CDR2 SYDVKM. This CDR3 is built from 12 residues. In DNA form, the CDR3 reads TGTGCCAGCAGCTCTCCCGTATACGAGCAGTACTTC. Amino acid sequence: CASSSPVYEQYF.

The chain couples TRBV25-1 to TRBJ2-3; weak D call: TRBD2 (5 bases). Between the trimmed V and J ends, which lost 1 base and 0 bases, there was a span of 5 bases. The CDR3 spans 14 residues. Germline V gene sequence: CDR1 MGHDK, CDR2 SYGVNS. CDR3 DNA sequence: TGTGCCAGCAGTGAATGGACTAGCACAGATACGCAGTATTTT. This codes for CASSEWTSTDTQYF.

The V and J genes are TRBV19 and TRBJ2-1; tentative D call: TRBD1 (5 bases). The CDR3 length is 13 residues. Per germline, CDR1 LNHDA and CDR2 SQIVND (reference sequence). V was trimmed by 6 bases and J by 9 bases, leaving 15 bases between them. The CDR3: CASSPQGMGEQFF. CDR3 DNA sequence: TGTGCCAGTAGCCCTCAGGGTATGGGTGAGCAGTTCTTC.

The chain employs TRBV9 and TRBJ2-1; D is ambiguous. The V gene's germline CDR1 is SGDLS and CDR2 YYNGEE. The CDR3 runs 15 residues. V was shortened by 0 bases and J by 0 bases, with 7 bases between the two germline ends. For the CDR3, the DNA is TGTGCCAGCAGCGTAGATCTTCGCTCCTACAATGAGCAGTTCTTC. It yields the protein CASSVDLRSYNEQFF. The whole variable domain, filled in from reference TRBV9 and TRBJ2-1, reads DSGVTQTPKHLITATGQRVTLRCSPRSGDLSVYWYQQSLDQGLQFLIQYYNGEERAKGNILERFSAQQFPDLHSELNLSSLELGDSALYFCASSVDLRSYNEQFFGPGTRLTVL.

V usage is TRBV28 and J usage is TRBJ2-7, with 9 nucleotides matching TRBD2. CDR1 and CDR2 (germline): MDHEN, SYDVKM. J lost 4 bases, V lost 6 bases, and 10 bases had no gene match. The CDR3 loop spans 15 amino acids. The CDR3 DNA reads TGTGCCAGCAGCCCCATCGGTAGCGGGAGTTACGAGCAGTACTTC. Amino acid sequence: CASSPIGSGSYEQYF.

The chain joins TRBV19 to TRBJ1-1; D possibly corresponds to TRBD1 (6 bases). Germline CDR1 LNHDA, CDR2 SQIVND (reference sequence). V was pared by 6 bases and J by 2 bases, with 16 bases between. The CDR3 contains 15 residues. Written as DNA, the CDR3 is TGTGCCAGTAGCGATTACAGGGTGCGAAACACTGAAGCTTTCTTT. This encodes CASSDYRVRNTEAFF.

The chain combines TRBV4-1 with TRBJ2-2, with D possibly matching TRBD2 (6 bases). The germline CDR1 and CDR2 sequences are MGHRA and YSYEKL. Trimming stripped 0 bases from V and 1 base from J, with 12 bases between. The CDR3 has 17 amino acids. In DNA form, the CDR3 reads TGCGCCAGCAGCCAAGATCTATTCGGGGGGAACACCGGGGAGCTGTTTTTT. It codes for CASSQDLFGGNTGELFF.

The J gene is TRBJ1-5, the V gene TRBV6-1; perhaps TRBD1 as D (5 bases). Germline CDR1 and CDR2: MNHNS and SASEGT. The CDR3 runs to 12 residues. Trimming took 8 bases from V and 7 from J, leaving 12 bases between them. The CDR3 sequence is CASARVEQPQHF. The CDR3 DNA reads as TGTGCCAGCGCCAGGGTCGAACAGCCCCAGCATTTT.

This chain joins TRBV5-1 and TRBJ2-3; D gene unclear. V dropped 0 bases and J dropped 5 bases, with 4 bases sitting between them. The CDR3 totals 12 residues. The germline CDR1 and CDR2 sequences are SGHRS and YFSETQ. In DNA, the CDR3 is TGCGCCAGCAGCTTGGGGCAAGATACGCAGTATTTT. It specifies CASSLGQDTQYF.

This chain uses TRBV5-6 with TRBJ1-3; D gene uncertain. The germline V gene has CDR1 SGHDT and CDR2 YYEEEE. This CDR3 spans 15 amino acids. V lost 0 bases and J lost 2, with 9 bases in between. CDR3 coding DNA: TGTGCCAGCAGCTTGGGAGGAAACCCTGGAAACACCATATATTTT. Its translation: CASSLGGNPGNTIYF.

The rearrangement uses TRBV18 and TRBJ2-3; 7 bases match TRBD2. V lost 1 base to trimming and J lost 2 bases; unmatched junction nucleotides: 3. The CDR3 extends over 15 amino acids. Germline CDR1 and CDR2: KGHSH and LQKENI. The CDR3 DNA reads as TGTGCCAGCTCACCACGGGAGGGCGTCACAGATACGCAGTATTTT. It encodes CASSPREGVTDTQYF.

The chain combines TRBV5-6 with TRBJ2-2, with D possibly matching TRBD2 (6 bases). There are 15 residues in the CDR3. Deletions cut 3 bases from V and 4 bases from J, with 13 bases between. CDR1 and CDR2 from the germline V gene are SGHDT and YYEEEE. The DNA of the CDR3 is TGTGCCAGCAGCTCGACCCCGGGACTCACCGGGGAGCTGTTTTTT. It is translated as CASSSTPGLTGELFF.

CDR3 loop: CASSLGTGRKAFF. The CDR3 region has the DNA TGTGCCAGCAGCTTAGGGACAGGGAGAAAGGCTTTCTTT. The rearrangement links TRBV7-2 to TRBJ1-1, with 8 bases lining up with TRBD1. V lost 1 base and J lost 11; bases outside the gene matches: 6. In germline, CDR1 is SGHTA, CDR2 FQGNSA. The CDR3 contains 13 residues. Full variable domain (rest looked up from reference TRBV7-2 and TRBJ1-1): GAGVSQSPSNKVTEKGKDVELRCDPISGHTALYWYRQSLGQGLEFLIYFQGNSAPDKSGLPSDRFSAERTGGSVSTLTIQRTQQEDSAVYLCASSLGTGRKAFFGQGTRLTVV.

V is TRBV7-3 and J is TRBJ2-7; 10 nucleotides align to TRBD2. The CDR3 extends over 14 amino acids. The junction had 1 base not matched to a gene; V was cut back by 0 bases and J by 5 bases. Germline V gives CDR1 SGHTA, CDR2 FQGTGA. The CDR3 loop is CASSLTLAGDEQYF. Here the CDR3 DNA reads TGTGCCAGCAGCTTAACGCTAGCGGGAGACGAGCAGTACTTC.

CDR3 sequence (DNA): TGCGCCAGCAGCAGGGAGTATAATTCACCCCTCCACTTT. Translated, it gives CASSREYNSPLHF. This chain connects TRBV5-1 to TRBJ1-6; D uncertain. From germline, CDR1 is SGHRS and CDR2 YFSETQ. V was pared by 4 bases and J by 4 bases, with 6 bases between. CDR3 length equals 13 residues.

V is TRBV5-1 and J is TRBJ2-5; 7 positions agree with TRBD1. The ends lost 3 bases at V and 5 bases at J; junction bases unmatched: 10. The CDR3 extends over 15 amino acids. Germline CDR1 is SGHRS and CDR2 is YFSETQ. The CDR3 region has the DNA TGCGCCAGCAGCTCCGGGACAGCGAAAGGCGAGACCCAGTACTTC. This sequence encodes CASSSGTAKGETQYF.

The chain uses TRBV5-6 and TRBJ2-2, with D perhaps matching TRBD2 (6 bases). The CDR3 totals 14 residues. The V gene lost 3 bases and the J gene lost 4 bases, with 10 bases spanning the gap. Germline CDR1 is SGHDT and CDR2 is YYEEEE. The CDR3, as DNA: TGTGCCAGCAGCTGGGGGGTCTCCACCGGGGAGCTGTTTTTT. As protein: CASSWGVSTGELFF.

The CDR3 DNA sequence: TGTGCCAGCAGACCCGGGACAGGGGGCAATCAGCCCCAGCATTTT. It codes for CASRPGTGGNQPQHF. The chain employs TRBV28 and TRBJ1-5; the match to TRBD1 covers 10 bases. CDR1 and CDR2 (germline): MDHEN, SYDVKM. The CDR3 totals 15 residues. V lost 6 bases and J lost 2; bases outside the gene matches: 4.